This T cell receptor beta chain is drawn from a study of prognosis after radiotherapy for stage I lung cancer. Whole-study context: All non-small cell lung cancer patients were considered medically inoperable.

Six milliliters of peripheral blood were drawn at each of two time points. Study-level findings and limits: A determination of whether the expanded TCR clones were tumor-specific was not made. Lower Shannon entropy after stereotactic body radiation therapy was observed in patients who went on to develop distant metastases.

Using two-round multiplex PCR, the authors amplified TCR beta CDR3 from genomic DNA. First-round PCR, the initial amplification, used primers specific to each TRBV and TRBJ gene. TCRdb re-analysed the multiplex PCR reads in MiXCR, keeping a single row per CDR3 protein. Of roughly 26,000 distinct CDR3 sequences in the sample, approximately 29% were seen once. This clonotype was detected many times. Its antigen remains unidentified. From germline, CDR1 is SGDLS and CDR2 YYNGEE. V lost 4 bases and J 7 bases, leaving 18 bases between the germline ends. The CDR3 length is 14 residues. The material sequenced was PBMCs, taken before or after stereotactic body radiation therapy (not recorded which). The chain has TRBV9 and TRBJ2-7; perhaps TRBD2 as D (7 bases). This receptor was obtained from a donor at least 50 years old with non-small cell lung cancer. CDR3 protein: CASSPPSGGPEQYF. CDR3 sequence (DNA): TGTGCCAGCAGCCCTCCTTCCGGGGGGCCTGAGCAGTACTTC.